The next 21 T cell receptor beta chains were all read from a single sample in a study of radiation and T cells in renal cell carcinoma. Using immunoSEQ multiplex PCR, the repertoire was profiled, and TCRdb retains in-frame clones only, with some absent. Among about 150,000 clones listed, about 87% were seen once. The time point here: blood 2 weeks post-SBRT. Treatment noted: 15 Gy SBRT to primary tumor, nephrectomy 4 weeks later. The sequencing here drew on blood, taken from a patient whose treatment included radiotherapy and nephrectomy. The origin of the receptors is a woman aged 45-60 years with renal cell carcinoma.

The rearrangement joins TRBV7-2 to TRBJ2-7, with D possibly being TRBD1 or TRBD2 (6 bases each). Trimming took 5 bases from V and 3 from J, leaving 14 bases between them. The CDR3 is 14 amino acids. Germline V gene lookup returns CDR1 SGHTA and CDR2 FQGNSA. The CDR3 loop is CASSLGGTIYEQYF. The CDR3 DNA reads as TGTGCCAGCAGCCTGGGGGGCACCATCTACGAGCAGTACTTC. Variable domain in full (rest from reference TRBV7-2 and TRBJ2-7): GAGVSQSPSNKVTEKGKDVELRCDPISGHTALYWYRQSLGQGLEFLIYFQGNSAPDKSGLPSDRFSAERTGGSVSTLTIQRTQQEDSAVYLCASSLGGTIYEQYFGPGTRLTVT.

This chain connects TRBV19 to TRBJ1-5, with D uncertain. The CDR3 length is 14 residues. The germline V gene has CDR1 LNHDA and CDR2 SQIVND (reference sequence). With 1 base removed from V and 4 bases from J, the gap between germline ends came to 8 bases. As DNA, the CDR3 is TGTGCCAGTAGTATAGTACAGAGTAATCAGCCCCAGCATTTT. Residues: CASSIVQSNQPQHF.

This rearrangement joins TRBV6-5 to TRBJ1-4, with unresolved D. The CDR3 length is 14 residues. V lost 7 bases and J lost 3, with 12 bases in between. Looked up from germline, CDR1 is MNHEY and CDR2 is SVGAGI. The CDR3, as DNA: TGTGCCAGCACCCCCTGGGGTGCTAATGAAAAACTGTTTTTT. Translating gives CASTPWGANEKLFF.

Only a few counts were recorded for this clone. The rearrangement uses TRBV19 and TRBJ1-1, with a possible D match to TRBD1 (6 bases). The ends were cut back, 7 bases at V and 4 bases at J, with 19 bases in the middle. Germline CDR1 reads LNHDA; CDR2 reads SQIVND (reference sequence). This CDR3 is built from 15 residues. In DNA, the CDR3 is TGTGCCAGTACACAAACGGGGGCGCGCCTCACTGAAGCTTTCTTT. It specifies CASTQTGARLTEAFF.

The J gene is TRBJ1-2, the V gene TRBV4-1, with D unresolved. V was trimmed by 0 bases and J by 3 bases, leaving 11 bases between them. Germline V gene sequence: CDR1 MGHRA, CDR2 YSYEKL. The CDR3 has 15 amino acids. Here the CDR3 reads CASSQDSWTDYGYTF. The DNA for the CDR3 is TGCGCCAGCAGCCAAGATTCGTGGACGGACTATGGCTACACCTTC.

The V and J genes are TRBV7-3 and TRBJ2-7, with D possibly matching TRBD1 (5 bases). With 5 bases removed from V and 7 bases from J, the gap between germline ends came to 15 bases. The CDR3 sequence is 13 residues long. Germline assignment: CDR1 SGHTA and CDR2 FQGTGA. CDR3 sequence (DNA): TGTGCCAGCAGCCTTGACAGATTTGGAGAGCAGTACTTC. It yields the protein CASSLDRFGEQYF.

CDR3 DNA: TGTGCCAGTCCATCCCCTAACGGGCAGCCCCAGCATTTT. Its translation is CASPSPNGQPQHF. V usage is TRBV5-4 and J usage is TRBJ1-5; D remains ambiguous. Germline-derived CDR1 and CDR2 are SGHNT and YYREEE (reference sequence). V lost 8 bases to trimming and J lost 7 bases, with 16 bases between them. CDR3 length: 13 residues. Looking up the rest from reference TRBV5-4 and TRBJ1-5 gives the full variable domain: ETGVTQSPTHLIKTRGQQVTLRCSSQSGHNTVSWYQQALGQGPQFIFQYYREEENGRGNFPPRFSGLQFPNYSSELNVNALELDDSALYLCASPSPNGQPQHFGDGTRLSIL.

The CDR3 DNA reads as TGTGCCAGCAGCCAATCGGAGGGGGCGAGCGGCTACACCTTC. Encoded protein: CASSQSEGASGYTF. This sequence joins TRBV16 and TRBJ1-2; 7 positions match TRBD1. CDR1 and CDR2 (germline): KGHSY, FQNENV. CDR3 length equals 14 residues. The trim removed 0 bases at V and 8 bases at J, leaving 6 bases unmatched.

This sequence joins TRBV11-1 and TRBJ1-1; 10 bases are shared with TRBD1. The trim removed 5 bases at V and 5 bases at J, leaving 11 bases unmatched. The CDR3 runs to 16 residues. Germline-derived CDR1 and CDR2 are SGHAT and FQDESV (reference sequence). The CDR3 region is CASSPRSDRGLTEAFF. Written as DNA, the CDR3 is TGTGCCAGCAGCCCACGAAGTGACAGGGGGCTTACTGAAGCTTTCTTT.

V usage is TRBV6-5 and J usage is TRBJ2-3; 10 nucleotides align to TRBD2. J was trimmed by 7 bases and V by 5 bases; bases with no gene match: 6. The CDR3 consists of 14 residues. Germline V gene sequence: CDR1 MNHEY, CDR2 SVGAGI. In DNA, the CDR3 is TGTGCCAGCAGTACAGCGGGGGGGCGAAATACGCAGTATTTT. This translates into CASSTAGGRNTQYF.

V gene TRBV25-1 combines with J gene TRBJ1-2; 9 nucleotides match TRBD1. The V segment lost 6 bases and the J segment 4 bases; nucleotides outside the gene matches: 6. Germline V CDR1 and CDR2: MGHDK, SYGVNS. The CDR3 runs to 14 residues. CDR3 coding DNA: TGTGCCAGCAGGTCGGACAGGGGAAGCTATGGCTACACCTTC. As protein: CASRSDRGSYGYTF.

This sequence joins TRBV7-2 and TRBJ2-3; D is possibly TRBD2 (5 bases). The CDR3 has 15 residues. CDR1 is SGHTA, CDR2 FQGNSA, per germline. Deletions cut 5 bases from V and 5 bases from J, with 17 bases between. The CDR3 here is CASSLGGAAVDTQYF. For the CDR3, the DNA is TGTGCCAGCAGCCTCGGAGGCGCAGCGGTAGATACGCAGTATTTT.

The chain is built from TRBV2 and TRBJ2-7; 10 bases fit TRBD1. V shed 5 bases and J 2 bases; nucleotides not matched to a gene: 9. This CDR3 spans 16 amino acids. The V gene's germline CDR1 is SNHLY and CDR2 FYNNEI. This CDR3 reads CASSIAGTGVPYEQYF. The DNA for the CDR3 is TGTGCCAGCAGTATAGCCGGGACAGGGGTACCCTACGAGCAGTACTTC.

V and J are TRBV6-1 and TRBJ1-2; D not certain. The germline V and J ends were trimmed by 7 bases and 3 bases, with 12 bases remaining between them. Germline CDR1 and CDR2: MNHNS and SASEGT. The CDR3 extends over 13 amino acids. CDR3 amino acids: CASTEQYDYGYTF. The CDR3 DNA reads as TGTGCCAGCACAGAACAATACGACTATGGCTACACCTTC.

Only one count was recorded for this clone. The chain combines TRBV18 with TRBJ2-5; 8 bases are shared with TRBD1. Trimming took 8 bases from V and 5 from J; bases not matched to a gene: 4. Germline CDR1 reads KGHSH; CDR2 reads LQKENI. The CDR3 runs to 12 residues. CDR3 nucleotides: TGTGCCAGCGTAGGACAGGGCGAGACCCAGTACTTC. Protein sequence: CASVGQGETQYF.

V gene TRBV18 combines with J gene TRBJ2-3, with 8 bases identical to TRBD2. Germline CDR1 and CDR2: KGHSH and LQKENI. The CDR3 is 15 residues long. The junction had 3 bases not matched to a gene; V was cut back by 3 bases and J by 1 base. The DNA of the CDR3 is TGTGCCAGCTCACCGCCGGGGGGGGGCACAGATACGCAGTATTTT. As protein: CASSPPGGGTDTQYF.

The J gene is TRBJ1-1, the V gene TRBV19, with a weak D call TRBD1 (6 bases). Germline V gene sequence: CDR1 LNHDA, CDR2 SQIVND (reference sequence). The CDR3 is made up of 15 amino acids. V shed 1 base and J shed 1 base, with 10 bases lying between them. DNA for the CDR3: TGTGCCAGTAGTATAGGAGGCAGGGGGAACACTGAAGCTTTCTTT. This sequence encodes CASSIGGRGNTEAFF.

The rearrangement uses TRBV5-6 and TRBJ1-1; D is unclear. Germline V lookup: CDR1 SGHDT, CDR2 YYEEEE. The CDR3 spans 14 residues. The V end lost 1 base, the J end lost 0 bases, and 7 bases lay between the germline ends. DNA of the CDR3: TGTGCCAGCAGCTTGCAGCGCATGAACACTGAAGCTTTCTTT. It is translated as CASSLQRMNTEAFF. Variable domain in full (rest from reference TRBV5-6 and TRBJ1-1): DAGVTQSPTHLIKTRGQQVTLRCSPKSGHDTVSWYQQALGQGPQFIFQYYEEEERQRGNFPDRFSGHQFPNYSSELNVNALLLGDSALYLCASSLQRMNTEAFFGQGTRLTVV.

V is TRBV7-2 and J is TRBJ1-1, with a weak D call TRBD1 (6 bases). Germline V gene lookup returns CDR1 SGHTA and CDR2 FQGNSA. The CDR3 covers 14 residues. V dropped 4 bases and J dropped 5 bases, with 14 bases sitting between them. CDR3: CASSSIRGMTEAFF. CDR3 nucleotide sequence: TGTGCCAGCAGCTCCATAAGGGGGATGACTGAAGCTTTCTTT.

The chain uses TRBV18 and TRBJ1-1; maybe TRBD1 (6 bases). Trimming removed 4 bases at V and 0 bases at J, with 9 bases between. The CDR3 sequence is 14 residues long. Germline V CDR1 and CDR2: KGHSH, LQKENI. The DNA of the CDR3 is TGTGCCAGCTCACGACAGGAATTGAACACTGAAGCTTTCTTT. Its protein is CASSRQELNTEAFF. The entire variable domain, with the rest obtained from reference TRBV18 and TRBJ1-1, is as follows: NAGVMQNPRHLVRRRGQEARLRCSPMKGHSHVYWYRQLPEEGLKFMVYLQKENIIDESGMPKERFSAEFPKEGPSILRIQQVVRGDSAAYFCASSRQELNTEAFFGQGTRLTVV.

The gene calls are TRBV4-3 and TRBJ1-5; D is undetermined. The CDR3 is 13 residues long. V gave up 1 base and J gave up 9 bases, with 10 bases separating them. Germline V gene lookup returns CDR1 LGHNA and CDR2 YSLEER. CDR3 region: CASSQGRYGPQHF. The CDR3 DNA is TGCGCCAGCAGCCAAGGACGGTACGGGCCCCAGCATTTT.